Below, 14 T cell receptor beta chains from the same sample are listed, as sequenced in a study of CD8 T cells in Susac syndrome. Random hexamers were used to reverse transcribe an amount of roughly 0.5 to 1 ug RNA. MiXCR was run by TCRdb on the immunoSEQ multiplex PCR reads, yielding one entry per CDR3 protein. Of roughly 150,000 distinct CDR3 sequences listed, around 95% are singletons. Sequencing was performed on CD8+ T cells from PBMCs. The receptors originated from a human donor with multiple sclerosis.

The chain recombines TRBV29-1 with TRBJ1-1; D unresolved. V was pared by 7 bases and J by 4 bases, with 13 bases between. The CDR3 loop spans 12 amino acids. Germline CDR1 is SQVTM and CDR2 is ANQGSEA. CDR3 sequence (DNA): TGCAGCGAGTCATCCGACTCCACTGAAGCTTTCTTT. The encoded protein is CSESSDSTEAFF.

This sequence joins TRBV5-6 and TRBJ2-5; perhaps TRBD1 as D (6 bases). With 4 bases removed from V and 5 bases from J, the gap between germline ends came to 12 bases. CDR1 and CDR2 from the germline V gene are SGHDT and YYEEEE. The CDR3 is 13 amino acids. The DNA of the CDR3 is TGTGCCAGCAGCGAGGACAGATTGGAGACCCAGTACTTC. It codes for CASSEDRLETQYF.

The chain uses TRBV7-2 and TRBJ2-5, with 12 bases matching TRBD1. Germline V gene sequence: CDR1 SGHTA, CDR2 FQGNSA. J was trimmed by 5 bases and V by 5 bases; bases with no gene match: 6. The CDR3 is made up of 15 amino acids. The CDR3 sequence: CASSKGTGGWETQYF. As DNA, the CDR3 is TGTGCCAGCAGCAAGGGGACAGGGGGCTGGGAGACCCAGTACTTC.

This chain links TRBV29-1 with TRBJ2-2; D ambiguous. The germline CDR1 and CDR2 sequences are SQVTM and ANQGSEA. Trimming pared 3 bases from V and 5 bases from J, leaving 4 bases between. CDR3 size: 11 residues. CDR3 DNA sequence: TGCAGCGTTGAGGGGACCGGGGAGCTGTTTTTT. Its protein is CSVEGTGELFF.

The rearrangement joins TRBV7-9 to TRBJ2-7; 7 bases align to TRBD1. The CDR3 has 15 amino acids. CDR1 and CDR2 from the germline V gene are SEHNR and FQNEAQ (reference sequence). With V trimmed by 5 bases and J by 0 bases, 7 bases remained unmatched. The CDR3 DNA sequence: TGTGCCAGCAGCACGACAGGGTCAAACTCCTACGAGCAGTACTTC. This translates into CASSTTGSNSYEQYF.

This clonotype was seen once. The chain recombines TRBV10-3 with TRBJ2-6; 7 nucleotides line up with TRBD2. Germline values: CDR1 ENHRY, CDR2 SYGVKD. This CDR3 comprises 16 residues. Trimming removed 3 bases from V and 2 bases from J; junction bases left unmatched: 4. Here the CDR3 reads CAISDVGGAGANVLTF. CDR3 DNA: TGTGCCATCAGTGACGTGGGGGGGGCTGGGGCCAACGTCCTGACTTTC.

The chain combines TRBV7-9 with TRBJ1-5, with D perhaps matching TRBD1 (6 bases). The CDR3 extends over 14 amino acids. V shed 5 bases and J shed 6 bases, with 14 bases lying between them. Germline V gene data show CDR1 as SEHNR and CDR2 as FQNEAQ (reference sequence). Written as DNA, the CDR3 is TGTGCCAGCAGCGACACGGCAGGGGCTCAGCCCCAGCATTTT. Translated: CASSDTAGAQPQHF. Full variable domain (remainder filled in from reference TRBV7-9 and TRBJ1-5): DTGVSQNPRHKITKRGQNVTFRCDPISEHNRLYWYRQTLGQGPEFLTYFQNEAQLEKSRLLSDRFSAERPKGSFSTLEIQRTEQGDSAMYLCASSDTAGAQPQHFGDGTRLSIL.

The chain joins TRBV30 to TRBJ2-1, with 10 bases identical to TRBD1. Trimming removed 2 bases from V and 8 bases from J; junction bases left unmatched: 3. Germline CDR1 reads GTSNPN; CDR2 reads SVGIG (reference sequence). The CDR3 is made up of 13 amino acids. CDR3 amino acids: CAWSPTGGHEQFF. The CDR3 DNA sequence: TGTGCCTGGAGTCCGACAGGGGGCCATGAGCAGTTCTTC.

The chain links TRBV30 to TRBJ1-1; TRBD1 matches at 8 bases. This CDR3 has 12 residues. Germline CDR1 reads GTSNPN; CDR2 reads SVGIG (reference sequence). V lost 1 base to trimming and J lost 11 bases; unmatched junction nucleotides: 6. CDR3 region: CAWSAGQGRAFF. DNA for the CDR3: TGTGCCTGGAGTGCCGGACAGGGACGCGCTTTCTTT.

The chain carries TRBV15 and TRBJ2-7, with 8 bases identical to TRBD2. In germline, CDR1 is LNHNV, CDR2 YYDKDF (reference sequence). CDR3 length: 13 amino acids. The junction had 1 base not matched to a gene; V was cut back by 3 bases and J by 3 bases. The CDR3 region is CATSSRGGYEQYF. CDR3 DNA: TGTGCCACCAGCAGCCGGGGGGGCTACGAGCAGTACTTC.

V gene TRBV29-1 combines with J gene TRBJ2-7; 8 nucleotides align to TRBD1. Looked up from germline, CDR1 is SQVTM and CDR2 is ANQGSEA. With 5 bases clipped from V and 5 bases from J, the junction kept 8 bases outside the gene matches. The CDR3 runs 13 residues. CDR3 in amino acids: CSVTTGEANEQYF. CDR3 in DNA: TGCAGCGTTACGACAGGGGAGGCGAACGAGCAGTACTTC.

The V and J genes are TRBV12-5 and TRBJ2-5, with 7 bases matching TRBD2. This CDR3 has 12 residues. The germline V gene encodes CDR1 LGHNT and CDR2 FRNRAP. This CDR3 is CASRGLRETQYF. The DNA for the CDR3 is TGTGCCTCGCGGGGGTTGCGGGAGACCCAGTACTTC.

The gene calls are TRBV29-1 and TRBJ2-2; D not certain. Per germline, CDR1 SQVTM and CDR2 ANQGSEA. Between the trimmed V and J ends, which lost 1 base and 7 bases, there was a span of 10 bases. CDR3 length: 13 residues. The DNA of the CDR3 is TGCAGCGTTGAAGGCTTGGCCTTCGGGGAGCTGTTTTTT. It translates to CSVEGLAFGELFF.

Here the CDR3 reads CASSMDRNTDTQYF. The CDR3 DNA reads TGTGCCAGCAGCATGGACCGCAACACAGATACGCAGTATTTT. This chain connects TRBV13 to TRBJ2-3; D gene ambiguous. CDR1 and CDR2 (germline): PRHDT, FYEKMQ (reference sequence). The length of the CDR3 is 14 residues. Trimming cost V 5 bases and J 2 bases, with 11 bases left between them.